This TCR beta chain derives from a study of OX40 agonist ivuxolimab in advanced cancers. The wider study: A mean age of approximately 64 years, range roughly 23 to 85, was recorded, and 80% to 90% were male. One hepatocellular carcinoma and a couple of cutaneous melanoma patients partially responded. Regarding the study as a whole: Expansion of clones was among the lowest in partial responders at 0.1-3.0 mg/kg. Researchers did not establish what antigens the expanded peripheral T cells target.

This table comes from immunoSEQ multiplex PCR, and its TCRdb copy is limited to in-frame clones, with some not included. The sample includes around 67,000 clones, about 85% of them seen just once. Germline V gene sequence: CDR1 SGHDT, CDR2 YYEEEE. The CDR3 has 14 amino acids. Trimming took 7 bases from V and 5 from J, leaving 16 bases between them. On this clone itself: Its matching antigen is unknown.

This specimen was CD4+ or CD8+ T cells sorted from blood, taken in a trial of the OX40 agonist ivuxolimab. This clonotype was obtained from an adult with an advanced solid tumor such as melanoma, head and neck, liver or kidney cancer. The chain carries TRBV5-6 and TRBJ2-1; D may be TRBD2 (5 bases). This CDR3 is CASCRGGLDNEQFF. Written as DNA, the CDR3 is TGTGCCAGCTGCCGGGGTGGCCTTGACAATGAGCAGTTCTTC.